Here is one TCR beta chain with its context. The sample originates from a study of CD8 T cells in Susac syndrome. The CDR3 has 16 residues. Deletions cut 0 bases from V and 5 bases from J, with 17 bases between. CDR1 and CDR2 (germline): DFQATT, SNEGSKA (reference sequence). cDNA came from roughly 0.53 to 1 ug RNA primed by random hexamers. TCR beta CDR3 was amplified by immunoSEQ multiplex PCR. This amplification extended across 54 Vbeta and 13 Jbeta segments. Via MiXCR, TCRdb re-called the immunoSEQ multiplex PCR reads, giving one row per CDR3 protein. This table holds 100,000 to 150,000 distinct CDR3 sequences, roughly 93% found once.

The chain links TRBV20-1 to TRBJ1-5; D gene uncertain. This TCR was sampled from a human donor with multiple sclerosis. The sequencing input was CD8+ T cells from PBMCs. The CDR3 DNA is TGCAGTGCTAGAGATGGGAGCGGGGTGCTGGATCAGCCCCAGCATTTT. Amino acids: CSARDGSGVLDQPQHF.